This TCR beta chain is drawn from a study of blood T cell repertoires in COVID-19. Study as a whole: Donors in the United States, Italy and Spain gave samples during acute or convalescent COVID-19. The analysed material was cDNA or gDNA that came from T cells, B-cell-depleted T cells, or PBMCs.

In this sample, this clone turned up once. As handled by the study authors: Counts of nucleated cells, estimated from reference gene primer amplification, were obtained. TCRdb's table, derived via immunoSEQ multiplex PCR, lists solely in-frame clones and lacks some. V, J and clone size derive from that table, while D and trimming were established from the DNA sequence. The repertoire holds around 150,000 clones, with roughly 87% as singletons. Germline loops: CDR1 SGHTA, CDR2 FQGNSA. There are 15 residues in the CDR3. Trimming stripped 1 base from V and 1 base from J, with 11 bases between. V and J are TRBV7-2 and TRBJ2-7; no reliable D call. This receptor was taken from a woman in her fifties or sixties with active or convalescent COVID-19. The sample comprised peripheral blood. The CDR3 protein is CASSLVGAGSYEQYF. In nucleotides, the CDR3 is TGTGCCAGCAGCTTAGTAGGAGCTGGGTCCTACGAGCAGTACTTC.